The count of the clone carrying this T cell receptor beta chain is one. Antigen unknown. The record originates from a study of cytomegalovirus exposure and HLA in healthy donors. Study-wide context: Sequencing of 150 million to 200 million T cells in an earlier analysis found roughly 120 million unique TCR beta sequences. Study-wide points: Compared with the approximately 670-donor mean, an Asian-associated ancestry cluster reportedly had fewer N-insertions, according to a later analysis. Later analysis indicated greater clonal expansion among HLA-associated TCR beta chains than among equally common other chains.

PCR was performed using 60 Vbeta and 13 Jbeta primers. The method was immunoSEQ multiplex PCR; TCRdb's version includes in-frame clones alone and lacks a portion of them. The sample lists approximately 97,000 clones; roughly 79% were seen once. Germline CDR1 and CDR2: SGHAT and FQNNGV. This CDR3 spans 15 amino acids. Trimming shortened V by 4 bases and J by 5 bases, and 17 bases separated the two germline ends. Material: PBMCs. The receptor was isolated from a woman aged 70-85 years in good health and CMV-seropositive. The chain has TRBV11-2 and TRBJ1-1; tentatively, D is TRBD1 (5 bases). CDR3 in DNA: TGTGCCAGCAGCTACTTCGGGGGGACCTCGACTGAAGCTTTCTTT. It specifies CASSYFGGTSTEAFF.